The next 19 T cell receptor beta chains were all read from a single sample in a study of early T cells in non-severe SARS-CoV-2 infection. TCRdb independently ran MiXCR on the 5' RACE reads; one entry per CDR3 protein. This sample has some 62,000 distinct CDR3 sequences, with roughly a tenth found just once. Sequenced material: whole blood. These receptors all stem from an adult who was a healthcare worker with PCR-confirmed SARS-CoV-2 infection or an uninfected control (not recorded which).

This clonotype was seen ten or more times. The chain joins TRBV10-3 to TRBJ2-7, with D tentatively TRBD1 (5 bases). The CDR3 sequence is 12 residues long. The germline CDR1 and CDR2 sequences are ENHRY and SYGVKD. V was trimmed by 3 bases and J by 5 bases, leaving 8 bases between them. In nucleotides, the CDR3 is TGTGCCATCAGTGATTCAGGGAACGAGCAGTACGTC. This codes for CAISDSGNEQYV.

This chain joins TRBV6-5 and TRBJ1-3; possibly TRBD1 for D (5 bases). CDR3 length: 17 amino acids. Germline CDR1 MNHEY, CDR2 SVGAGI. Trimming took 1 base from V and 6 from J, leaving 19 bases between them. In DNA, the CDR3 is TGTGCCAGCAGTTACTGGGCGGGGGAAGGGAGTGAAAACACCATATATTTT. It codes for CASSYWAGEGSENTIYF.

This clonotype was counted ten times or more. CDR3 DNA: TGCAGCGTTGAAGATCATCGCGGGGGGGCATATCGTGAGCAGTTCTTC. It encodes CSVEDHRGGAYREQFF. The V and J genes are TRBV29-1 and TRBJ2-1; 9 bases are a match to TRBD2. This CDR3 is 16 amino acids long. J lost 9 bases, V lost 0 bases, and 12 bases had no gene match. Germline values: CDR1 SQVTM, CDR2 ANQGSEA.

Written as DNA, the CDR3 is TGCGCCAGCAGCTTGGGTGGCAGGGTGAACACTGAAGCTTTCTTT. Encoded protein: CASSLGGRVNTEAFF. The chain has TRBV5-1 and TRBJ1-1, with D perhaps matching TRBD1 (5 bases). The CDR3 sequence is 15 residues long. Germline V gives CDR1 SGHRS, CDR2 YFSETQ. V lost 0 bases, J lost 0 bases, and 9 bases lay in between.

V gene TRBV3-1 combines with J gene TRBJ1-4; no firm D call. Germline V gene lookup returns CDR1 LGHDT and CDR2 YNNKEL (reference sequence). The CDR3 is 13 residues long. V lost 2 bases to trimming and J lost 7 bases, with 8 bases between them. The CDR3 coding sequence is TGTGCCAGCAGCCAACTAGGGAGTGAAAAACTGTTTTTT. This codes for CASSQLGSEKLFF.

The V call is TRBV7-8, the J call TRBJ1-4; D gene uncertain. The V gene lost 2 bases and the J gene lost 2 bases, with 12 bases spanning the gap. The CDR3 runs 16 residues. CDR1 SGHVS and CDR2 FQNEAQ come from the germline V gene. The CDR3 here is CASSLLLTMTNEKLFF. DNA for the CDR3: TGTGCCAGCAGCTTATTGTTGACAATGACTAATGAAAAACTGTTTTTT. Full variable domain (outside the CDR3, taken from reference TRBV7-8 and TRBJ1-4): GAGVSQSPRYKVAKRGQDVALRCDPISGHVSLFWYQQALGQGPEFLTYFQNEAQLDKSGLPSDRFFAERPEGSVSTLKIQRTQQEDSAVYLCASSLLLTMTNEKLFFGSGTQLSVL.

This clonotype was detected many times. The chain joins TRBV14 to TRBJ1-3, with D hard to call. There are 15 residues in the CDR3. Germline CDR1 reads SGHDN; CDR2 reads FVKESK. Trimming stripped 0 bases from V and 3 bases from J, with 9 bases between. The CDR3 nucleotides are TGTGCCAGCAGCCAAGATTATCGATTTGGAAACACCATATATTTT. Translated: CASSQDYRFGNTIYF.

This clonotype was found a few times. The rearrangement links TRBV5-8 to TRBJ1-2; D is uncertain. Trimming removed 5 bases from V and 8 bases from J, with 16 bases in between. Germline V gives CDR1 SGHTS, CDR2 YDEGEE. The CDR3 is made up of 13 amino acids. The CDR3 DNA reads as TGTGCCAGCAGGGAGATGGATATGGTGGGCTACACCTTC. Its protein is CASREMDMVGYTF.

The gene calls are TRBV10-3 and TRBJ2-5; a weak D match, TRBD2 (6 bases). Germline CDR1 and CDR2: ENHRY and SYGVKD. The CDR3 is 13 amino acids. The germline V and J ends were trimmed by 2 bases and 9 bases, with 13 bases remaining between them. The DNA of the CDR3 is TGTGCCATCAGTGAGGGAGGGGCCGAGGCCCAGTACTTC. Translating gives CAISEGGAEAQYF.

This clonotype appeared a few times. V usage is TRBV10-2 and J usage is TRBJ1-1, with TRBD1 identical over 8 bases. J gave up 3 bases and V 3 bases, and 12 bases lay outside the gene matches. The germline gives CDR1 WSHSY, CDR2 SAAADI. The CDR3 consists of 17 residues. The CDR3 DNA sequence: TGCGCCAGCAGTGAATTATTGCCAGGGGGCTGGGACACTGAAGCTTTCTTT. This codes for CASSELLPGGWDTEAFF.

Written as DNA, the CDR3 is TGCAGCGTTGACAATCTAGCGGGGGATGAGCAGTTCTTC. Encoded protein: CSVDNLAGDEQFF. The chain employs TRBV29-1 and TRBJ2-1, with 10 bases lining up with TRBD2. V gave up 3 bases and J gave up 8 bases; unmatched junction bases: 4. Germline loops: CDR1 SQVTM, CDR2 ANQGSEA. The CDR3 totals 13 residues.

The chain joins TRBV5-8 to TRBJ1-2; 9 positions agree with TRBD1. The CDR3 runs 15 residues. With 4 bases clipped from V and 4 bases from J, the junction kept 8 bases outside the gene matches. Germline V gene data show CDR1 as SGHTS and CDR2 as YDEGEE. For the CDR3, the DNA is TGTGCCAGCAGCCGAGCCGGGACAGGGACCTATGGCTACACCTTC. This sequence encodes CASSRAGTGTYGYTF.

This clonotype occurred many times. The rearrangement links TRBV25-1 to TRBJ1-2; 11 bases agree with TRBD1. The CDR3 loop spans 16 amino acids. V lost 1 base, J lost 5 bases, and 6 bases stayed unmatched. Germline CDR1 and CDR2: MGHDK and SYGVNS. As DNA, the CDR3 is TGTGCCAGCAGTGAATCTGGGACAGGGGGTCGTTATGGCTACACCTTC. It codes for CASSESGTGGRYGYTF.

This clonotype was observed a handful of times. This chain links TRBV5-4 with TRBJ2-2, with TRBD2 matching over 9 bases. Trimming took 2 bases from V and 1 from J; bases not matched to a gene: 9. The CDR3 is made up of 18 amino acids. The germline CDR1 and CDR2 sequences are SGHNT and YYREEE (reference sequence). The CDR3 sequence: CASSLLYLAGKNTGELFF. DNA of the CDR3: TGTGCCAGCAGCTTACTGTATCTAGCGGGAAAGAACACCGGGGAGCTGTTTTTT. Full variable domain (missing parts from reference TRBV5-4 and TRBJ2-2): ETGVTQSPTHLIKTRGQQVTLRCSSQSGHNTVSWYQQALGQGPQFIFQYYREEENGRGNFPPRFSGLQFPNYSSELNVNALELDDSALYLCASSLLYLAGKNTGELFFGEGSRLTVL.

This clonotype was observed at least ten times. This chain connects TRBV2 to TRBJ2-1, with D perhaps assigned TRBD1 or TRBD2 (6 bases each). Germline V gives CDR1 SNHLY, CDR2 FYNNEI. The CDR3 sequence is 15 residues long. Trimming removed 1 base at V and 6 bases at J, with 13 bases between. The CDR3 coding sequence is TGTGCCAGCAGTGAAGTGGGGGGCCCCCTCAATGAGCAGTTCTTC. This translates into CASSEVGGPLNEQFF.

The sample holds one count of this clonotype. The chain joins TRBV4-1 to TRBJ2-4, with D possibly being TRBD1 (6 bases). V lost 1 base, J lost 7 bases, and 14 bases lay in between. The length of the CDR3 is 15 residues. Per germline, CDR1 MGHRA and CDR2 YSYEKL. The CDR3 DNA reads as TGCGCCAGCAGCCAAGTCGGACAGCTTTCGAACATTCAGTACTTC. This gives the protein CASSQVGQLSNIQYF.

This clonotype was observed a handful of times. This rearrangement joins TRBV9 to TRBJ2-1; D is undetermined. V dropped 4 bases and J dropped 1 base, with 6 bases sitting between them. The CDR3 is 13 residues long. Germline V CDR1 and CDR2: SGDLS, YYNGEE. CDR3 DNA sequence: TGTGCCAGCAGCCCGAGATCCTACAATGAGCAGTTCTTC. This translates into CASSPRSYNEQFF. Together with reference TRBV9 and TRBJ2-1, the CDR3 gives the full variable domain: DSGVTQTPKHLITATGQRVTLRCSPRSGDLSVYWYQQSLDQGLQFLIQYYNGEERAKGNILERFSAQQFPDLHSELNLSSLELGDSALYFCASSPRSYNEQFFGPGTRLTVL.

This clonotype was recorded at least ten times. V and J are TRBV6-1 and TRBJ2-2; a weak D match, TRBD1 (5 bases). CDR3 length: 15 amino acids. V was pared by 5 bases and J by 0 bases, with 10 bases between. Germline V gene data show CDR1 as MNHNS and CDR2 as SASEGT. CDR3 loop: CASSNRIANTGELFF. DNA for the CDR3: TGTGCCAGCAGTAACAGGATTGCGAACACCGGGGAGCTGTTTTTT.

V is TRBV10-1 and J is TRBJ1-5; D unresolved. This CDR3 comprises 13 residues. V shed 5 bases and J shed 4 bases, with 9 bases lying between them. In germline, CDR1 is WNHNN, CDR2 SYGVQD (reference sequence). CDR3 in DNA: TGCGCCAGCAGTTCAGACAAAAATCAGCCCCAGCATTTT. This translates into CASSSDKNQPQHF.